The present TCR beta chain was sequenced within a study of cytomegalovirus exposure and HLA in healthy donors. CDR3 length equals 13 residues. Trimming shortened V by 3 bases and J by 9 bases, and 14 bases separated the two germline ends. Germline CDR1 and CDR2: MNHEY and SVGAGI. Note on this clone: The target antigen is unknown.

Study conclusions and caveats: Cytomegalovirus-associated status was assigned to some 180 TCR beta chains.

Using immunoSEQ multiplex PCR, the repertoire was profiled, and TCRdb retains in-frame clones only, with some absent. The data hold 250,000 to 350,000 clones, with 86% observed a single time. The V gene is TRBV6-5, the J gene TRBJ1-2; D is perhaps TRBD1 (6 bases). This sequence was found in a young woman in good health and CMV-seronegative. The sequenced sample consisted of PBMCs. The CDR3 DNA follows: TGTGCCAGCAGTTATAGTGGGGGCCGGAGCTACACCTTC. Translated, it gives CASSYSGGRSYTF.